The sample holds one count of the clone carrying this T cell receptor beta chain. With cryopreserved PBMCs as the source, roughly 2 micrograms of genomic DNA went to TCR beta libraries. This record belongs to a study of cytotoxic CD8 clonotypes in ibrutinib-treated CLL. Overall study: Enrolment comprised around 11 relapsed/refractory and roughly 15 treatment-naive patients; around 18 were IGHV unmutated.

A 1 in 200,000 to 1 in 1 million T cell depth was the sequencing target. Data came from immunoSEQ multiplex PCR; TCRdb stores just in-frame clones and leaves some out. The table lists approximately 130,000 clones, less than 90% of them singletons, with 2.5% to 3.5% in the top ten. Germline loops: CDR1 MNHEY, CDR2 SMNVEV (reference sequence). V was pared by 3 bases and J by 10 bases, with 4 bases of the junction left unmatched. CDR3 length: 13 amino acids. V is TRBV27 and J is TRBJ1-2, with TRBD1 matching 11 bases. The source of this sequence is a human donor with chronic lymphocytic leukemia. Sequences were derived from PBMCs, sampled after 24 months of ibrutinib treatment. CDR3 region: CASSLRTGGDYTF. CDR3 in DNA: TGTGCCAGCAGTTTGCGGACAGGGGGCGACTACACCTTC.